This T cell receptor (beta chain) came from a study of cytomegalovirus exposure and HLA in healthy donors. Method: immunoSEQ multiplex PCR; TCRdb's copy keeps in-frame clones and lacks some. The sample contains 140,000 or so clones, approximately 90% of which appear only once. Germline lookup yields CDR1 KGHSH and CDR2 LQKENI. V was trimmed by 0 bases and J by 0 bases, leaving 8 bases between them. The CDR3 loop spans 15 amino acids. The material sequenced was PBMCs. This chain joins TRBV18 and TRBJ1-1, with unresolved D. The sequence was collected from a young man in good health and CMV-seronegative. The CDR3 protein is CASSPPLRVNTEAFF. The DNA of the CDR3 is TGTGCCAGCTCACCACCGCTGCGGGTGAACACTGAAGCTTTCTTT.